This T cell receptor beta chain was sequenced for a study of cytomegalovirus exposure and HLA in healthy donors. Whole-study results and caveats: Researchers catalogued under 200 TCR beta chains as cytomegalovirus-associated. Clonal expansion was found to be greater in HLA-associated TCR beta chains than in equally common others in a later analysis.

Germline V gene data show CDR1 as SGHAT and CDR2 as FQNNGV. J was trimmed by 4 bases and V by 6 bases; bases with no gene match: 11. The CDR3 has 16 amino acids. PCR employed 60 Vbeta and 13 Jbeta primers. Clones were sequenced by immunoSEQ multiplex PCR, and TCRdb holds only the in-frame ones, with some missing. The sample has some 180,000 clones, over 65% seen once; the top ten hold around 1.5%. To note about this clone: Its antigen is currently unknown.

The chain recombines TRBV11-2 with TRBJ2-3; TRBD2 matches at 9 bases. The origin of this receptor is a man between 18 and 35 years old in good health and CMV-seronegative. Material: PBMCs. The DNA for the CDR3 is TGTGCCAGCAGACCCACGGGGGGCGGGGGGGCAGATACGCAGTATTTT. Translated: CASRPTGGGGADTQYF.